This entry lists 21 T cell receptor beta chains sequenced from one sample in a study of blood T cell repertoires in COVID-19. The repertoire was sequenced with immunoSEQ multiplex PCR; TCRdb's copy has only in-frame clones and lacks some. The data show around 88,000 clones, with more than 65% seen just once and around 4.5% held by the top ten. The sequenced material came from peripheral blood. All receptors derive from a man in his fifties or sixties with acute or convalescent COVID-19.

This clone was seen just once. The rearrangement joins TRBV28 to TRBJ1-3; unclear D gene. Germline loops: CDR1 MDHEN, CDR2 SYDVKM. The CDR3 length is 16 residues. The ends were cut back, 5 bases at V and 2 bases at J, with 16 bases in the middle. The CDR3 reads CASSPPNRPAGNTIYF. CDR3 in DNA: TGTGCCAGCAGTCCGCCTAACAGACCGGCTGGAAACACCATATATTTT.

This chain joins TRBV7-9 and TRBJ1-5, with 8 positions matching TRBD1. CDR3 size: 17 residues. The germline CDR1 and CDR2 sequences are SEHNR and FQNEAQ (reference sequence). V dropped 1 base and J dropped 0; count of bases not matched to a gene: 5. CDR3 sequence: CASSLGKDRVSNQPQHF. The CDR3 DNA reads TGTGCCAGCAGCTTAGGGAAGGACAGGGTTAGCAATCAGCCCCAGCATTTT.

The chain couples TRBV5-4 to TRBJ2-1; D is possibly TRBD2 (7 bases). The V end lost 2 bases, the J end lost 0 bases, and 15 bases lay between the germline ends. Germline CDR1 is SGHNT and CDR2 is YYREEE (reference sequence). The CDR3 contains 17 residues. This chain's CDR3 is CASSLGGGAPSYNEQFF. CDR3 DNA sequence: TGTGCCAGCAGCTTAGGTGGGGGGGCACCCTCCTACAATGAGCAGTTCTTC.

V and J are TRBV18 and TRBJ2-3, with TRBD1 identical over 10 bases. CDR3 length equals 18 residues. Germline CDR1 reads KGHSH; CDR2 reads LQKENI. J lost 3 bases, V lost 1 base, and 10 bases had no gene match. The CDR3: CASSPLQDRGFGTDTQYF. The CDR3 region has the DNA TGTGCCAGCTCACCACTTCAGGACAGGGGGTTCGGGACAGATACGCAGTATTTT.

The V gene is TRBV4-1, the J gene TRBJ2-1; 7 nucleotides line up with TRBD1. The junction had 2 bases not matched to a gene; V was cut back by 5 bases and J by 10 bases. Germline-derived CDR1 and CDR2 are MGHRA and YSYEKL. The CDR3 spans 11 residues. CDR3: CASSMDREQFF. CDR3 nucleotide sequence: TGCGCCAGCAGCATGGACAGGGAGCAGTTCTTC.

The chain has TRBV6-5 and TRBJ1-2; perhaps TRBD1 as D (5 bases). The V gene's germline CDR1 is MNHEY and CDR2 SVGAGI. With 4 bases removed from V and 6 bases from J, the gap between germline ends came to 18 bases. The CDR3 spans 15 residues. The CDR3 bases are TGTGCCAGCAGTTCCTATGGCCAGGGATCTAATGGCTACACCTTC. This gives the protein CASSSYGQGSNGYTF.

The chain couples TRBV20-1 to TRBJ2-3; tentative D call: TRBD2 (5 bases). The germline V and J ends were trimmed by 3 bases and 2 bases, with 12 bases remaining between them. The CDR3 covers 14 residues. Germline V CDR1 and CDR2: DFQATT, SNEGSKA (reference sequence). The CDR3 sequence: CSASPSGITDTQYF. The CDR3 bases are TGCAGTGCTAGTCCCTCGGGGATCACAGATACGCAGTATTTT.

This clone is classed as medium-sized (0.01 to 0.1%). V and J are TRBV2 and TRBJ2-2; D gene uncertain. This CDR3 spans 13 amino acids. The ends were cut back, 3 bases at V and 2 bases at J, with 4 bases in the middle. CDR1 is SNHLY, CDR2 FYNNEI, per germline. The DNA for the CDR3 is TGTGCCAGCAGTGAGGCCAACACCGGGGAGCTGTTTTTT. Encoded protein: CASSEANTGELFF.

CDR3 residues: CASSNRDGGEKLFF. In nucleotides, the CDR3 is TGTGCCAGCAGCAACCGGGACGGGGGGGAAAAACTGTTTTTT. The rearrangement uses TRBV7-2 and TRBJ1-4; TRBD1 might be the D (5 bases). Trimming removed 5 bases from V and 8 bases from J, with 15 bases in between. The CDR3 runs 14 residues. In germline, CDR1 is SGHTA, CDR2 FQGNSA.

This clone was observed a few times. The rearrangement uses TRBV5-6 and TRBJ1-5, with 8 bases identical to TRBD1. Germline CDR1 and CDR2: SGHDT and YYEEEE. This CDR3 is built from 15 residues. Unmatched junction bases numbered 7, after V lost 3 bases and J lost 5 bases. CDR3 coding DNA: TGTGCCAGCAGCTCGATTGACAGGGGAGATCAGCCCCAGCATTTT. It is translated as CASSSIDRGDQPQHF.

This clone was counted only a few times. This chain uses TRBV5-1 with TRBJ2-2, with D unclear. CDR3 length equals 17 residues. Germline V lookup: CDR1 SGHRS, CDR2 YFSETQ. V was trimmed by 4 bases and J by 1 base, leaving 17 bases between them. The DNA of the CDR3 is TGCGCCAGCAGCCCGCTTGACGGGTCCCTGAACACCGGGGAGCTGTTTTTT. Its protein product is CASSPLDGSLNTGELFF.

The chain combines TRBV10-3 with TRBJ2-2, with TRBD1 matching 7 bases. V lost 5 bases to trimming and J lost 1 base; unmatched junction nucleotides: 7. The germline V gene encodes CDR1 ENHRY and CDR2 SYGVKD. CDR3 length equals 16 residues. In DNA form, the CDR3 reads TGTGCCATCAGTACCTCGGGACAGAAGAACACCGGGGAGCTGTTTTTT. It is translated as CAISTSGQKNTGELFF.

V usage is TRBV6-6 and J usage is TRBJ1-2; 8 bases fit TRBD1. Germline loops: CDR1 MNHNY, CDR2 SVGAGI (reference sequence). Trimming took 6 bases from V and 6 from J; bases not matched to a gene: 6. CDR3 length equals 13 residues. The CDR3, as DNA: TGTGCCAGCAGGGACAGGGAAGGAGATGGCTACACCTTC. Residues: CASRDREGDGYTF.

J is TRBJ1-2 and V is TRBV5-1, with D possibly being TRBD1 (6 bases). Germline V gene lookup returns CDR1 SGHRS and CDR2 YFSETQ. V was trimmed by 4 bases and J by 1 base, leaving 14 bases between them. This CDR3 region has 15 residues. CDR3 region: CASSPGTTHNYGYTF. CDR3 coding DNA: TGCGCCAGCAGCCCTGGGACAACACATAACTATGGCTACACCTTC.

The chain has TRBV28 and TRBJ1-1; the match to TRBD1 covers 8 bases. The germline V gene encodes CDR1 MDHEN and CDR2 SYDVKM. The J segment lost 1 base and the V segment lost 1 base, leaving 2 bases of the junction unmatched. The CDR3 totals 15 residues. The CDR3 nucleotides are TGTGCCAGCAGTTTATTAACAGGGGGGAACACTGAAGCTTTCTTT. Translated, it gives CASSLLTGGNTEAFF. Based on the CDR3 plus reference TRBV28 and TRBJ1-1, the full variable domain is DVKVTQSSRYLVKRTGEKVFLECVQDMDHENMFWYRQDPGLGLRLIYFSYDVKMKEKGDIPEGYSVSREKKERFSLILESASTNQTSMYLCASSLLTGGNTEAFFGQGTRLTVV.

J is TRBJ1-2 and V is TRBV7-2; D uncertain. Deletions cut 0 bases from V and 3 bases from J, with 14 bases between. The length of the CDR3 is 16 residues. Germline V gene sequence: CDR1 SGHTA, CDR2 FQGNSA. CDR3 nucleotide sequence: TGTGCCAGCAGCTTAGCGATGGCCGTTGTGCACTATGGCTACACCTTC. Protein sequence: CASSLAMAVVHYGYTF.

The rearrangement joins TRBV4-1 to TRBJ2-3; 7 bases fit TRBD1. The CDR3 is made up of 16 amino acids. J was trimmed by 4 bases and V by 2 bases; bases with no gene match: 9. Germline V gene lookup returns CDR1 MGHRA and CDR2 YSYEKL. CDR3 sequence reads: CASSQQNRGPPDTQYF. Here the CDR3 DNA reads TGCGCCAGCAGCCAACAAAACAGGGGTCCCCCAGATACGCAGTATTTT.

The chain employs TRBV9 and TRBJ2-3; TRBD2 matches 11 bases. The germline CDR1 and CDR2 sequences are SGDLS and YYNGEE. V lost 4 bases to trimming and J lost 3 bases; unmatched junction nucleotides: 4. This CDR3 has 15 amino acids. CDR3 in amino acids: CASSLTSGATDTQYF. The CDR3 DNA reads as TGTGCCAGCAGCCTGACTAGCGGGGCGACAGATACGCAGTATTTT.

This rearrangement joins TRBV7-3 to TRBJ2-2; 14 nucleotides align to TRBD2. This CDR3 region has 17 residues. Germline V gene data show CDR1 as SGHTA and CDR2 as FQGTGA. J lost 8 bases, V lost 2 bases, and 7 bases had no gene match. The DNA for the CDR3 is TGTGCCAGCAGCTTAGCCGGGACTAGCGGGAGAGGAGGGGAGCTGTTTTTT. This encodes CASSLAGTSGRGGELFF.

The rearrangement uses TRBV7-9 and TRBJ2-7; possible D gene TRBD1, 5 bases. Germline lookup yields CDR1 SEHNR and CDR2 FQNEAQ (reference sequence). The CDR3 loop spans 15 amino acids. The V end was cut by 5 bases, the J end by 3 bases, with 17 bases between. CDR3 sequence (DNA): TGTGCCAGCAGCACAGCCGCAGGGTACGTCTACGAGCAGTACTTC. Translating gives CASSTAAGYVYEQYF.

The rearrangement joins TRBV5-1 to TRBJ1-6; 11 bases are shared with TRBD1. The V and J ends lost 0 bases and 10 bases, in that order; junction bases with no gene match: 12. Germline V CDR1 and CDR2: SGHRS, YFSETQ. CDR3 length equals 18 residues. Written as DNA, the CDR3 is TGCGCCAGCAGCTTGGTAGGGGGGCGGGACAGGGGGGGATCACCCCTCCACTTT. Encoded protein: CASSLVGGRDRGGSPLHF.